A selection of T cell receptor beta chains follows, all from one sample in a study of T cells in Graves' hyperthyroidism and ophthalmopathy. From the multiplex PCR reads, TCRdb called clonotypes with MiXCR, one entry per CDR3 protein. Of about 180,000 distinct CDR3 sequences listed, about 15% are singletons. The sequencing sample was made of blood. Source of these receptors: a woman in her fifties or sixties with Graves' hyperthyroidism. Both conserved end residues are trimmed from each CDR3.

V gene | CDR3 protein
TRBV27 | ASSFAAGTHTDTQY
TRBV6-1 | ASSAGDRGGYT
TRBV7-6 | ASSFTDMNTEAF
TRBV7-3 | ASSPGHGLDTQY
TRBV5-1 | ASSSQTSNYGYT
TRBV6-1 | ASSEGGRHQPQH
TRBV18 | ASSPEDSYGYT
TRBV27 | ASKPRAGNTEAF
TRBV6-2/TRBV6-3 | ASSAQGRRNQPQH
TRBV4-2 | ASSQGQAGNEQY
TRBV5-1 | ASSGWTSGGAGPF
TRBV28 | ASILGGDTEAF
TRBV5-6 | ASSLPQGANTEAF
TRBV20-1 | SASAPGRQTQY
TRBV29-1 | SVHGNDYEQY
TRBV19 | ASRSTGTSNTGELF
TRBV5-1 | ASGLAVGGTDTQY
TRBV7-8 | ASSFPEQGNTGELF
TRBV4-2 | ASSQDGVGDSTDTQY
TRBV20-1 | SAGSYEGGYEQY
TRBV12-3/TRBV12-4 | ASRTLTAGGNEQF
TRBV4-1 | ASSLGQGVSYEQY
TRBV6-4 | ASSPTYGGEKLF
TRBV3-1 | ASSPREGVQPQH
TRBV12-3/TRBV12-4 | ASSLNRWNEQF